This T cell receptor beta chain stems from a study of response to subunit inactivated influenza vaccine. Study conclusions and caveats: Only a handful of new T cells, the authors suggested, are recruited with each seasonal influenza vaccination.

This CDR3 region has 13 residues. The V and J ends lost 6 bases and 3 bases respectively, with 12 bases between them. Germline assignment: CDR1 ENHRY and CDR2 SYGVKD. A note on this clonotype: Its specificity is not known.

TCRdb analysed the RT-PCR reads with MiXCR anew, one entry per CDR3 protein. The repertoire holds roughly 700,000 distinct CDR3 sequences, with 15% to 18% as singletons. Sequencing was performed on PBMCs from blood, taken about 11 days after vaccination. The receptor's source is a man over 45 who received an inactivated influenza vaccine. This chain connects TRBV10-3 to TRBJ2-7, with D unresolved. CDR3 bases: TGTGCCATCAGGGACGATATTAACTACGAGCAGTACTTC. This encodes CAIRDDINYEQYF.